Given below is one TCR beta chain in context. Antigen: not known. V was shortened by 11 bases and J by 1 base, with 19 bases between the two germline ends. The germline gives CDR1 MDHEN, CDR2 SYDVKM. The CDR3 contains 15 residues. The record originates from a study of early T cells in non-severe SARS-CoV-2 infection. The study's findings and limits: CD4 and private specificities were missed by VDJdb matching, which favored anti-spike CD8 responses.

Each CDR3 protein is one row after TCRdb ran MiXCR on the 5' RACE reads. Counted here are around 45,000 distinct CDR3 sequences, more than 6.5% occurring once; the ten biggest clones make up 6.5% to 8.5%. Source material: whole blood. The clonotype originates from an adult who was a healthcare worker with PCR-confirmed SARS-CoV-2 infection or an uninfected control (not recorded which). The chain uses TRBV28 and TRBJ2-3; D might be TRBD2 (7 bases). The CDR3, as DNA: TGTGCCTCCCGGGGGGCACCACCCGGCACAGATACGCAGTATTTT. Its protein is CASRGAPPGTDTQYF.